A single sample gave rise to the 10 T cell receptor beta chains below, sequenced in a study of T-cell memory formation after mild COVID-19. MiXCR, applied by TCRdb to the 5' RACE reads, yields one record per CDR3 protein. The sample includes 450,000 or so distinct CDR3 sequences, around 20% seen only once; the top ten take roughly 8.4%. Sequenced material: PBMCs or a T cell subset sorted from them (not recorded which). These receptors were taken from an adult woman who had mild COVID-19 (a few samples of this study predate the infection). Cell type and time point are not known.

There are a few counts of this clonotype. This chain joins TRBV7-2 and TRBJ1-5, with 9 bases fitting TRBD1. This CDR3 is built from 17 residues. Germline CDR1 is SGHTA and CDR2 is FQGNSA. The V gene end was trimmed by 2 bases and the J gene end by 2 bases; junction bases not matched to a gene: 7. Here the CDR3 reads CASSLHRTGAGNQPQHF. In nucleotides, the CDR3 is TGTGCCAGCAGCTTACACAGGACAGGGGCGGGCAATCAGCCCCAGCATTTT.

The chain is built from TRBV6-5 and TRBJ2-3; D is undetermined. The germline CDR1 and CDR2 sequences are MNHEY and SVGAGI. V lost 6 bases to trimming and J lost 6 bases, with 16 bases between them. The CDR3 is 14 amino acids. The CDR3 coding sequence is TGTGCCAGCAGATCCACCGCCGTCGCCGATACGCAGTATTTT. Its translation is CASRSTAVADTQYF.

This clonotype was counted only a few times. This CDR3 reads CASSPRDLIRYEQYF. CDR3 coding DNA: TGTGCCAGCAGCCCGCGGGACTTGATACGATACGAGCAGTACTTC. The rearrangement uses TRBV7-9 and TRBJ2-7; tentative D call: TRBD2 (6 bases). There are 15 residues in the CDR3. Per germline, CDR1 SEHNR and CDR2 FQNEAQ (reference sequence). Trimming stripped 5 bases from V and 4 bases from J, with 18 bases between.

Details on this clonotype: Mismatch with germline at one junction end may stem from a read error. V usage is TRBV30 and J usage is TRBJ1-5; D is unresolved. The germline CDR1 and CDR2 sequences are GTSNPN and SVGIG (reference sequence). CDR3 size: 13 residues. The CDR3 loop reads CACSVRLNQPQHF. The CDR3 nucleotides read TGTGCCTGTAGTGTACGCCTCAATCAGCCCCAGCATTTT. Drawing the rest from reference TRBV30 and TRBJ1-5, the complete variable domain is SQTIHQWPATLVQPVGSPLSLECTVEGTSNPNLYWYRQAAGRGLQLLFYSVGIGQISSEVPQNLSASRPQDRQFILSSKKLLLSDSGFYLCACSVRLNQPQHFGDGTRLSIL.

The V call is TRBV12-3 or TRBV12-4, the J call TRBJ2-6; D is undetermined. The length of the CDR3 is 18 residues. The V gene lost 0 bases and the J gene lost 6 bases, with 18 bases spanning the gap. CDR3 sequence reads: CASSLAQRTLEVANVLTF. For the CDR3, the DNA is TGTGCCAGCAGTTTAGCGCAGAGAACGCTTGAGGTGGCCAACGTCCTGACTTTC.

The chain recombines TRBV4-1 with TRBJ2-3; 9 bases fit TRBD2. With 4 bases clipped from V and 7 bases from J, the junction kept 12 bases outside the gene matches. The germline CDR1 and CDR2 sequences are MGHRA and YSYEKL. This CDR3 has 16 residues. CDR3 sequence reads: CASSREILAGRNTQYF. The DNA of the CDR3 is TGCGCCAGCAGCCGAGAGATCCTAGCGGGGCGGAATACGCAGTATTTT.

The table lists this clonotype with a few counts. CDR3 protein: CATSDSDRASPRTTDTQYF. DNA of the CDR3: TGTGCCACCAGTGATTCGGACAGGGCCTCCCCAAGAACCACAGATACGCAGTATTTT. This chain uses TRBV24-1 with TRBJ2-3; TRBD1 matches 8 bases. The CDR3 runs 19 residues. Looked up from germline, CDR1 is KGHDR and CDR2 is SFDVKD. Losses at the gene ends were 2 bases for V and 2 bases for J; bases not matched to a gene: 14.

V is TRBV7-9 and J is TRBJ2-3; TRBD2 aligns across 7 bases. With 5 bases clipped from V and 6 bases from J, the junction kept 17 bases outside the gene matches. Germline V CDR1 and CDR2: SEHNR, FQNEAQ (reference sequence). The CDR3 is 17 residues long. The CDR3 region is CASSQPREAPSSDTQYF. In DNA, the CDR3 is TGTGCCAGCAGCCAGCCTCGGGAGGCCCCTAGCTCGGATACGCAGTATTTT.

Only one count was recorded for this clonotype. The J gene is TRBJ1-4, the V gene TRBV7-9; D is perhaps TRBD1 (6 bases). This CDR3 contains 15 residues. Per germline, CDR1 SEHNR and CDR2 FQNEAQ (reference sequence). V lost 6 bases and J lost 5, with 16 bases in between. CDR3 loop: CASSKQGQINEKLFF. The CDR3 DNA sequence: TGTGCCAGCAGTAAGCAAGGACAGATAAATGAAAAACTGTTTTTT.

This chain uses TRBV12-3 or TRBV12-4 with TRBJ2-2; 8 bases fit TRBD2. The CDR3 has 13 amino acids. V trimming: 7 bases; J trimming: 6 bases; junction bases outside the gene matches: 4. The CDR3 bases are TGTGCCAGCATGAGCGGGAGCCCCGGGGAGCTGTTTTTT. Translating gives CASMSGSPGELFF.